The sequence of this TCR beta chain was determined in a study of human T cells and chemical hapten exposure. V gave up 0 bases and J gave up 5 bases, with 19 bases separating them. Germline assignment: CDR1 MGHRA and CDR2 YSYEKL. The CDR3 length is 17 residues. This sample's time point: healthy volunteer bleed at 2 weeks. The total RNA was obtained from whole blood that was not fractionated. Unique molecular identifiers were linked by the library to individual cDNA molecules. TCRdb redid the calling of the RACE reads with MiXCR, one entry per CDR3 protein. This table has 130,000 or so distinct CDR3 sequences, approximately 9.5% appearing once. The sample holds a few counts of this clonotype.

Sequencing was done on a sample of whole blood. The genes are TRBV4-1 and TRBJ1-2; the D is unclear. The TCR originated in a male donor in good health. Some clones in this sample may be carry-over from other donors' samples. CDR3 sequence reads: CASSQDGVAAGVYGYTF. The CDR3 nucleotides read TGCGCCAGCAGCCAAGATGGAGTGGCGGCCGGCGTTTATGGCTACACCTTC.